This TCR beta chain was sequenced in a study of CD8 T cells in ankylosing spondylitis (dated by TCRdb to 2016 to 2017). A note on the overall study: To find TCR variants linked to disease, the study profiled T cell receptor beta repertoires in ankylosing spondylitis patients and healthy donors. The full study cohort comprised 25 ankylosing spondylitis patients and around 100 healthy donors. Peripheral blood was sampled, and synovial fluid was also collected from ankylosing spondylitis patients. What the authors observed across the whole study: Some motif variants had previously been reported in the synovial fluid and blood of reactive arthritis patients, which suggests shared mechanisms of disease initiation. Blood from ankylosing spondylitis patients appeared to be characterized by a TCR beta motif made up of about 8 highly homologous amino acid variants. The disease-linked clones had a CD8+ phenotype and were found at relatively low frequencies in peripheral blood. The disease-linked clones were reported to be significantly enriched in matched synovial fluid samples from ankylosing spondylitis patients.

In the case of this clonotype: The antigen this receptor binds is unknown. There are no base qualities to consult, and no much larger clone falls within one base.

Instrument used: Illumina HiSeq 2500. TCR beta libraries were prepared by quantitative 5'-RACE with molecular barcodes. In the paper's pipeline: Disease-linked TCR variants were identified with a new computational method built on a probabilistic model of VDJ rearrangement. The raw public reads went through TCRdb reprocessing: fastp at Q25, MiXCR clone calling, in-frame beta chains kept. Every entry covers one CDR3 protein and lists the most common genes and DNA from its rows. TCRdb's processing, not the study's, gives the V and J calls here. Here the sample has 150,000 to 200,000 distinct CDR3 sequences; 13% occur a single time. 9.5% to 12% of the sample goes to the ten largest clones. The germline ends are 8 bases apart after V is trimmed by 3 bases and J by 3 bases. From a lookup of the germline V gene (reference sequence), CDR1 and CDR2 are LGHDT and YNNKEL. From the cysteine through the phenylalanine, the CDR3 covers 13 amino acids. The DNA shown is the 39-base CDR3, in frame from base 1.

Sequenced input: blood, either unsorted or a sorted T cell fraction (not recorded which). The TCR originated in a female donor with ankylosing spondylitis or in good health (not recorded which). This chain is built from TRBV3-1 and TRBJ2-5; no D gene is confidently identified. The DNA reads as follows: TGTGCCAGCAGCCAGACCCTAAAAGAGACCCAGTACTTC. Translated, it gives CASSQTLKETQYF.